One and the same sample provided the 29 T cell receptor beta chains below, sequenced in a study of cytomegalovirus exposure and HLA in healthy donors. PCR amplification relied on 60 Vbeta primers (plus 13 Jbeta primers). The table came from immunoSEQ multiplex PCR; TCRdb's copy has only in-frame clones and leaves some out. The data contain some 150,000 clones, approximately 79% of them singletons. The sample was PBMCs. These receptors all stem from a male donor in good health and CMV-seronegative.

The CDR3 sequence: CASSYGGDSGNTIYF. CDR3 nucleotide sequence: TGTGCCAGCAGCTACGGGGGGGACTCTGGAAACACCATATATTTT. The chain is built from TRBV7-9 and TRBJ1-3, with a possible D match to TRBD1 (5 bases). Trimming shortened V by 4 bases and J by 0 bases, and 10 bases separated the two germline ends. The V gene's germline CDR1 is SEHNR and CDR2 FQNEAQ (reference sequence). The CDR3 covers 15 residues.

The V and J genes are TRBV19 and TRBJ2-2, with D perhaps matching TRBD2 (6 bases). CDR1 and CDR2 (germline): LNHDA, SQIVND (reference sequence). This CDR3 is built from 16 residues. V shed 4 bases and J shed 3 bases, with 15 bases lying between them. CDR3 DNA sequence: TGTGCCAGTAGTACCCTCCTAGCGACCCACACCGGGGAGCTGTTTTTT. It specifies CASSTLLATHTGELFF.

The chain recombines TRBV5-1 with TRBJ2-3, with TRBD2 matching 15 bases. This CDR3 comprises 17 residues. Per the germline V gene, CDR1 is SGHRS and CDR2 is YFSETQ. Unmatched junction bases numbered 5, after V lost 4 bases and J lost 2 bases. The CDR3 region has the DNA TGCGCCAGCAGCCTACGGACTAGCGGGGGGGTCACAGATACGCAGTATTTT. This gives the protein CASSLRTSGGVTDTQYF. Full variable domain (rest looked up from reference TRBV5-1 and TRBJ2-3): KAGVTQTPRYLIKTRGQQVTLSCSPISGHRSVSWYQQTPGQGLQFLFEYFSETQRNKGNFPGRFSGRQFSNSRSEMNVSTLELGDSALYLCASSLRTSGGVTDTQYFGPGTRLTVL.

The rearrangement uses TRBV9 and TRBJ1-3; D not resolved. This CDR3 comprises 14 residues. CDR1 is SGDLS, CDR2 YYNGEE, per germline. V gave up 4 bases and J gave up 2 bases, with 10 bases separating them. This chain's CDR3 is CASSPRGAGNTIYF. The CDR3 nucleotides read TGTGCCAGCAGCCCACGCGGGGCTGGAAACACCATATATTTT.

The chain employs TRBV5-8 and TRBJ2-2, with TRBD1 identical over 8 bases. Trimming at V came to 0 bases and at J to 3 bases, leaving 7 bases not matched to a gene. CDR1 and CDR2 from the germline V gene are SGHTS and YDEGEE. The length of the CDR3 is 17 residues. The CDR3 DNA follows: TGTGCCAGCAGCTTGGGAGACAGGGGCATACACACCGGGGAGCTGTTTTTT. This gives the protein CASSLGDRGIHTGELFF.

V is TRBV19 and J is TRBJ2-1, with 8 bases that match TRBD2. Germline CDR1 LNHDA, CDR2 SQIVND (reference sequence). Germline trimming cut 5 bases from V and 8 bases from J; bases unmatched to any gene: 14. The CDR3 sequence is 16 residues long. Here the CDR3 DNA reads TGTGCCAGTAGTTTAGCTGTTAGCGGGGTTCCCGATGAGCAGTTCTTC. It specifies CASSLAVSGVPDEQFF.

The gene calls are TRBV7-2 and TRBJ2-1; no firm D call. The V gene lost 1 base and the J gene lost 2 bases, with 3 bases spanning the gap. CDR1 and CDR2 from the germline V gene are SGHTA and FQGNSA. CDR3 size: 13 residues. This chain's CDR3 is CASSLGTYNEQFF. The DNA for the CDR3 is TGTGCCAGCAGCTTAGGTACCTACAATGAGCAGTTCTTC.

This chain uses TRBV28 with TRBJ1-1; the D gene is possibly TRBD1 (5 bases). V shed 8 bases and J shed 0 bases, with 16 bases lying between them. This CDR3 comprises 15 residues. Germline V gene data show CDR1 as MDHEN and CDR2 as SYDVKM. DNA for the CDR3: TGTGCCAGCCCCTCACCCGGGGGGGTGAACACTGAAGCTTTCTTT. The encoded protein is CASPSPGGVNTEAFF.

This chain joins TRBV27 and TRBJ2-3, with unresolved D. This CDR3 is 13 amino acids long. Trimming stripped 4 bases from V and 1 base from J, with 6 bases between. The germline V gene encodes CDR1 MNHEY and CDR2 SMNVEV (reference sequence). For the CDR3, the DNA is TGTGCCAGCAGTTGGGCAGGCACAGATACGCAGTATTTT. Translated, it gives CASSWAGTDTQYF.

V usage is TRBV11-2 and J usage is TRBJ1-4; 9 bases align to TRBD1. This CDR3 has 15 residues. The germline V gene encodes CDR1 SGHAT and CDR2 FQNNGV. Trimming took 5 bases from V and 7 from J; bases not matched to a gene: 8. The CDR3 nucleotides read TGTGCCAGCAGCGCGGACAGGGGAATTGGTGAAAAACTGTTTTTT. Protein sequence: CASSADRGIGEKLFF.

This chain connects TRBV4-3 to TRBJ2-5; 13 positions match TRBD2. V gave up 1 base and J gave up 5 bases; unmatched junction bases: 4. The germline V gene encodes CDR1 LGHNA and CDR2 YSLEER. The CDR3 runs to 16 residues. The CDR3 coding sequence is TGCGCCAGCAGCCAAGTCGGACTAGCGGGGGTGGAGACCCAGTACTTC. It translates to CASSQVGLAGVETQYF.

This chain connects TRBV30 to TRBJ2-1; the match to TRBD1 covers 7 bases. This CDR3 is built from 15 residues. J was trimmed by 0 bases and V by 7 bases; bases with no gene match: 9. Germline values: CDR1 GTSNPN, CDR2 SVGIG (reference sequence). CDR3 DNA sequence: TGTGCCTCCAGAACAGGGGCCAGCTCCTACAATGAGCAGTTCTTC. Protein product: CASRTGASSYNEQFF.

CDR3 region: CATSIGQGSYEQYF. CDR3 DNA: TGTGCCACCAGCATAGGACAGGGGTCCTACGAGCAGTACTTC. The gene calls are TRBV15 and TRBJ2-7, with 9 bases identical to TRBD1. V was clipped by 4 bases and J by 1 base; unmatched bases: 2. The CDR3 is made up of 14 amino acids. The germline gives CDR1 LNHNV, CDR2 YYDKDF (reference sequence).

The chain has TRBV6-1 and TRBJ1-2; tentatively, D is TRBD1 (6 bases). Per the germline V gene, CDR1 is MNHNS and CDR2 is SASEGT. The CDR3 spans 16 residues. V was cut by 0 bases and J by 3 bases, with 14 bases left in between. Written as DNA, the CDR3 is TGTGCCAGCAGTGAAGCCTTGAGACAGGACTACTATGGCTACACCTTC. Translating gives CASSEALRQDYYGYTF.

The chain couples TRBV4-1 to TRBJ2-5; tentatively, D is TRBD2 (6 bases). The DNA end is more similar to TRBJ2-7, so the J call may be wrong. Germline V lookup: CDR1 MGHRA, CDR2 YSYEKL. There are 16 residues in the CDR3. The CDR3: CASSDKIGAGSYEQYF. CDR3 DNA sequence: TGCGCCAGCAGCGACAAGATAGGGGCCGGGAGCTACGAGCAGTACTTC.

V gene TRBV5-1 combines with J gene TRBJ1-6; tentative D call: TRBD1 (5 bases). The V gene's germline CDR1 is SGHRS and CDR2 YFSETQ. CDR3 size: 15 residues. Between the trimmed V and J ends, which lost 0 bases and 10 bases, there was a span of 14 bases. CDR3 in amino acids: CASSLDQGSESPLHF. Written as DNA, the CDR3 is TGCGCCAGCAGCTTGGATCAGGGTTCGGAATCACCCCTCCACTTT.

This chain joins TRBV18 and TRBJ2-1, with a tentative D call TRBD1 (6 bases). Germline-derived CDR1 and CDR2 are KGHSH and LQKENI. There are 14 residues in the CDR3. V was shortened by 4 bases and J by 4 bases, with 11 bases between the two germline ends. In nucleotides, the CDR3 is TGTGCCAGCTCACTATCACAGGGTTACAATGAGCAGTTCTTC. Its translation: CASSLSQGYNEQFF.

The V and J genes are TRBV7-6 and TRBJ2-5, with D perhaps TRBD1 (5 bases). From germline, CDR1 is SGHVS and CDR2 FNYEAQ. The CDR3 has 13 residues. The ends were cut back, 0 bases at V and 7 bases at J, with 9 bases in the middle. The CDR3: CASSLADRTTQYF. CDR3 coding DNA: TGTGCCAGCAGCTTAGCTGACAGAACGACCCAGTACTTC.

The CDR3 reads CASSSGLAGGLKYAQYF. For the CDR3, the DNA is TGTGCCAGCAGCTCCGGACTAGCGGGGGGCCTTAAGTATGCGCAGTATTTT. This rearrangement joins TRBV5-6 to TRBJ2-3; 14 bases align to TRBD2. This CDR3 has 17 residues. With V trimmed by 3 bases and J by 10 bases, 13 bases remained unmatched. From germline, CDR1 is SGHDT and CDR2 YYEEEE. Complete variable domain (other parts from reference TRBV5-6 and TRBJ2-3): DAGVTQSPTHLIKTRGQQVTLRCSPKSGHDTVSWYQQALGQGPQFIFQYYEEEERQRGNFPDRFSGHQFPNYSSELNVNALLLGDSALYLCASSSGLAGGLKYAQYFGPGTRLTVL.

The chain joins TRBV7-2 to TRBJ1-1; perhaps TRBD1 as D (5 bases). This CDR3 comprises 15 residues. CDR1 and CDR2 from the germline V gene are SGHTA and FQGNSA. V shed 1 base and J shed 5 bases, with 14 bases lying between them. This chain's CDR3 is CASSLVQGGKTEAFF. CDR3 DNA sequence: TGTGCCAGCAGCTTAGTGCAGGGAGGGAAGACTGAAGCTTTCTTT.

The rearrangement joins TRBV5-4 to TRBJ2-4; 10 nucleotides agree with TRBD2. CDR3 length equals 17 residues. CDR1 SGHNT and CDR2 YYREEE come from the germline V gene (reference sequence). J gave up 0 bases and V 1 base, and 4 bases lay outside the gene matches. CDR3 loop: CASSLLVAGGAKNIQYF. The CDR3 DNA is TGTGCCAGCAGCTTGTTAGTAGCGGGAGGAGCCAAAAACATTCAGTACTTC. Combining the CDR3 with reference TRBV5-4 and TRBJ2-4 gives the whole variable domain ETGVTQSPTHLIKTRGQQVTLRCSSQSGHNTVSWYQQALGQGPQFIFQYYREEENGRGNFPPRFSGLQFPNYSSELNVNALELDDSALYLCASSLLVAGGAKNIQYFGAGTRLSVL.

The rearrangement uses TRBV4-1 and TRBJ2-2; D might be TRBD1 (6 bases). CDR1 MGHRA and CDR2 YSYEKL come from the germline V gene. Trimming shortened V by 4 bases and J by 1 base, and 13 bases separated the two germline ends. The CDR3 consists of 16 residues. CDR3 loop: CASSLETGRNTGELFF. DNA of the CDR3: TGCGCCAGCAGCCTTGAAACAGGGAGGAACACCGGGGAGCTGTTTTTT.

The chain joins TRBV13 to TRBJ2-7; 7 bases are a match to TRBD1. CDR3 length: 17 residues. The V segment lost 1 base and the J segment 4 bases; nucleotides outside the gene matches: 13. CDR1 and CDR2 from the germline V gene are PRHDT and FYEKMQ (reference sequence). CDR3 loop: CASSLVGRDRANYEQYF. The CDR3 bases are TGTGCCAGCAGCTTAGTAGGTCGTGACAGGGCAAATTACGAGCAGTACTTC.

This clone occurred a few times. The CDR3 nucleotides read TGCGCCAGCAGCCAATTAACAGGGGGCAGCGGGTCACCCCTCCACTTT. Translation: CASSQLTGGSGSPLHF. The chain carries TRBV4-3 and TRBJ1-6; 9 positions match TRBD1. CDR3 length: 16 amino acids. The germline CDR1 and CDR2 sequences are LGHNA and YSLEER. V lost 2 bases, J lost 10 bases, and 9 bases stayed unmatched.

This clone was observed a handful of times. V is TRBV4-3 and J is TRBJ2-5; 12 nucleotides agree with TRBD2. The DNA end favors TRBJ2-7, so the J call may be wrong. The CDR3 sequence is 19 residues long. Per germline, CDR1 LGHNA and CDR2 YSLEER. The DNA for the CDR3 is TGCGCCAGCAGCCAAGATCCATCTCTAGCGGGAGGGCGCTCCTACGAGCAGTACTTC. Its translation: CASSQDPSLAGGRSYEQYF.

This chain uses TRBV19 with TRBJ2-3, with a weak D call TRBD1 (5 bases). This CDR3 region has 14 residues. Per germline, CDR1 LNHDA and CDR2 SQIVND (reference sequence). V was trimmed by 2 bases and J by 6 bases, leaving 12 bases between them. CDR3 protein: CASSISQAWDTQYF. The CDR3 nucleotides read TGTGCCAGTAGTATATCACAGGCCTGGGATACGCAGTATTTT.

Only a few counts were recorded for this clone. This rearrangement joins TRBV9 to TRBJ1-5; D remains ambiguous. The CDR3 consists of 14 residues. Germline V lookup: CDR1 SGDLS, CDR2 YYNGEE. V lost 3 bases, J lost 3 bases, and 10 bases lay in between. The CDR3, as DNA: TGTGCCAGCAGCGGCCGGGAACTCAATCAGCCCCAGCATTTT. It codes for CASSGRELNQPQHF. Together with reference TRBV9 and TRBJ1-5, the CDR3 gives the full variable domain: DSGVTQTPKHLITATGQRVTLRCSPRSGDLSVYWYQQSLDQGLQFLIQYYNGEERAKGNILERFSAQQFPDLHSELNLSSLELGDSALYFCASSGRELNQPQHFGDGTRLSIL.

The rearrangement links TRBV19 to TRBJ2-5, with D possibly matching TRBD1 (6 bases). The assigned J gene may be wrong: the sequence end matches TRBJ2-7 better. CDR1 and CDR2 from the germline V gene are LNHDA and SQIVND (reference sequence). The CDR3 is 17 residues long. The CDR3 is CASSIGWGAGDVYEQYF. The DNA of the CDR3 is TGTGCCAGTAGTATCGGGTGGGGAGCAGGGGATGTCTACGAGCAGTACTTC.

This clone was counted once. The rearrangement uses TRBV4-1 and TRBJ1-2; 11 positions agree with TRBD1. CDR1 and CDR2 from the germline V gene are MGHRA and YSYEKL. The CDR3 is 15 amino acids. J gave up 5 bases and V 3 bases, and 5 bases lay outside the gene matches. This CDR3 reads CASSQVGTGGYGYTF. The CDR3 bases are TGCGCCAGCAGCCAGGTTGGGACAGGGGGATATGGCTACACCTTC.